Listed below are T cell receptor beta chains from one sample, sequenced in a study of neurological immune-mediated disorders. TCRdb redid the calling of the 5' RACE reads with MiXCR, one entry per CDR3 protein. This table has roughly 53,000 distinct CDR3 sequences, approximately 9.2% appearing once. The sample consisted of PBMCs. The receptor set was obtained from a woman in her thirties or forties in good health. CDR3s include the opening cysteine and the closing phenylalanine or tryptophan. Each record gives: clone size, J gene, V gene, D gene, CDR3 protein, CDR3 DNA. D genes are given only for firm matches. The size field is filled for only some rows; it gives once, few, many or a size class.

many | TRBJ1-5 | TRBV7-2 | TRBD1 | CASSRGQESNQPQHF | TGTGCCAGCTCCCGGGGACAGGAGAGCAATCAGCCCCAGCATTTT
many | TRBJ1-1 | TRBV5-1 | TRBD1 | CASSLGTGGAGTEAFF | TGCGCCAGCAGCTTGGGTACAGGGGGCGCGGGGACTGAAGCTTTCTTT
many | TRBJ2-4 | TRBV9 | TRBD1 | CASSVVPTGGDRIQYF | TGTGCCAGCAGCGTAGTCCCGACAGGGGGTGATCGCATTCAGTACTTC
many | TRBJ2-5 | TRBV10-3 | TRBD1 | CAISEDRGSETQYF | TGTGCCATCAGTGAGGACAGGGGGTCGGAGACCCAGTACTTC
many | TRBJ1-2 | TRBV4-3 | - | CASSQVIDFGKDGYTF | TGCGCCAGCAGCCAAGTTATAGACTTTGGGAAGGATGGCTACACCTTC
many | TRBJ2-1 | TRBV10-3 | - | CAIVRGDEQFF | TGTGCCATCGTTAGAGGCGATGAGCAGTTCTTC
- | TRBJ1-1 | TRBV5-1 | TRBD1 | CASSLVQGAVNTEAFF | TGCGCCAGCAGCTTGGTTCAGGGGGCGGTGAACACTGAAGCTTTCTTT
many | TRBJ2-2 | TRBV5-1 | - | CASSFPSPGELFF | TGCGCCAGCAGCTTTCCAAGCCCCGGGGAGCTGTTTTTT
many | TRBJ1-1 | TRBV10-3 | - | CAISERTEGEAFF | TGTGCCATCAGTGAAAGGACGGAGGGTGAAGCTTTCTTT
many | TRBJ2-5 | TRBV3-1 | TRBD2 | CASSQIAGGSYQETQYF | TGTGCCAGCAGCCAGATAGCGGGGGGGTCCTACCAAGAGACCCAGTACTTC
- | TRBJ2-5 | TRBV4-3 | TRBD1 | CASQTGKGDAQYF | TGCGCCAGCCAGACAGGGAAGGGGGATGCCCAGTACTTC
many | TRBJ2-7 | TRBV5-1 | - | CASRGPSVFSPKGESYEQYF | TGCGCCAGCAGAGGCCCCTCCGTTTTCTCTCCTAAGGGGGAAAGCTACGAGCAGTACTTC
many | TRBJ1-1 | TRBV6-6 | - | CASSTPGHGGTEAFF | TGTGCCAGCAGTACACCGGGACATGGGGGCACTGAAGCTTTCTTT
few | TRBJ2-7 | TRBV12-3/TRBV12-4 | - | CASSLAPGEQYF | TGTGCCAGCAGTTTGGCTCCGGGGGAGCAGTACTTC
few | TRBJ1-2 | TRBV20-1 | - | CSARRGGRGYGYTF | TGCAGTGCTAGGCGGGGAGGCCGGGGCTATGGCTACACCTTC
few | TRBJ1-1 | TRBV2 | - | CARDSSQAFF | TGTGCCAGGGACTCCTCTCAAGCTTTCTTT
many | TRBJ1-1 | TRBV2 | - | CASSELPGDTEAFF | TGTGCCAGCAGTGAACTCCCAGGGGACACTGAAGCTTTCTTT
many | TRBJ1-1 | TRBV7-2 | - | CASSLGGQPNTEAFF | TGTGCCAGCAGCTTAGGGGGCCAGCCGAACACTGAAGCTTTCTTT
many | TRBJ1-1 | TRBV5-1 | TRBD1 | CASSWTGGGTEAFF | TGCGCCAGCAGCTGGACAGGGGGCGGCACTGAAGCTTTCTTT
many | TRBJ2-3 | TRBV9 | - | CASSAPTSPRGTDTQYF | TGTGCCAGCAGCGCCCCGACTTCGCCGCGGGGTACAGATACGCAGTATTTT
many | TRBJ2-1 | TRBV9 | - | CASSVVPHNEQFF | TGTGCCAGCAGCGTAGTACCCCACAATGAGCAGTTCTTC
- | TRBJ1-3 | TRBV11-1 | - | CASSPQPPEIGNTIYF | TGTGCCAGCAGCCCACAACCTCCGGAGATTGGAAACACCATATATTTT
many | TRBJ2-7 | TRBV20-1 | - | CSARQPGYVAKQYF | TGCAGTGCTAGACAACCGGGGTATGTGGCCAAGCAGTACTTC
- | TRBJ1-1 | TRBV4-1 | - | CASSIQPNTEAFF | TGCGCAAGCAGTATACAGCCGAACACTGAAGCTTTCTTT
many | TRBJ2-7 | TRBV27 | - | CASSFQGGYEQYF | TGTGCCAGCAGTTTCCAGGGGGGGTACGAGCAGTACTTC
many | TRBJ2-7 | TRBV20-1 | - | CSARRLPEQYF | TGCAGTGCCCGAAGGTTACCCGAGCAGTACTTC
- | TRBJ1-5 | TRBV15 | - | CATSTRDRTGPQHF | TGTGCCACCAGCACCAGGGACCGTACAGGACCTCAGCATTTT
many | TRBJ1-1 | TRBV3-1 | - | CASSITANTEAFF | TGTGCCAGCAGCATAACAGCGAACACTGAAGCTTTCTTT
many | TRBJ2-7 | TRBV29-1 | - | CSVEDGISYEQYF | TGCAGCGTTGAGGATGGGATCTCCTACGAGCAGTACTTC
many | TRBJ2-3 | TRBV7-2 | TRBD1 | CASSYGDRGRKDTQYF | TGTGCCAGCAGCTACGGGGACAGGGGGCGCAAAGATACGCAGTATTTT